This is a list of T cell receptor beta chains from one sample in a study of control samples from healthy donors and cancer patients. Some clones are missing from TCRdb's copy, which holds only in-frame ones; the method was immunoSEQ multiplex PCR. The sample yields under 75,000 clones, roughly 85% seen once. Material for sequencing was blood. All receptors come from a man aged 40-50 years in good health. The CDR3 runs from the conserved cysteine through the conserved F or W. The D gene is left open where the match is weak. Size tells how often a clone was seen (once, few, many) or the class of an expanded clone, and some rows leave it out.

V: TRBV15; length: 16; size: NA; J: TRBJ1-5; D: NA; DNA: TGTGCCACCAGCAGAGATCTTAGCAGGGGACGTGAGCCCCAGCATTTT; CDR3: CATSRDLSRGREPQHF
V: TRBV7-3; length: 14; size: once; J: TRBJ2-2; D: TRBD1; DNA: TGTGCCAGCAGAAGGACAGGGGACACCGGGGAGCTGTTTTTT; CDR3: CASRRTGDTGELFF
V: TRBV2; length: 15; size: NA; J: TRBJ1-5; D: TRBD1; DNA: TGTGCCAGCAGCGAGGGACAGGCCGGCAATCAGCCCCAGCATTTT; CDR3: CASSEGQAGNQPQHF
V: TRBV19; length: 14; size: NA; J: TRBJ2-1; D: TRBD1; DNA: TGTGCCAGTAGTTCGTACGGGACAGGGGATGAGCAGTTCTTC; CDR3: CASSSYGTGDEQFF
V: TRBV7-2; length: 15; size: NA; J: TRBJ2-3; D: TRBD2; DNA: TGTGCCAGCAGCGTAGCGGGCCACCCCACAGATACGCAGTATTTT; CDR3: CASSVAGHPTDTQYF
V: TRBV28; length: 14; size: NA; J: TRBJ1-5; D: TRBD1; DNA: TGTGCCAGCAGTTTAACAGGGGGCAATCAGCCCCAGCATTTT; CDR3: CASSLTGGNQPQHF
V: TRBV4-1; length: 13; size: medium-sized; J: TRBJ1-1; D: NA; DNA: TGCGCCAGCAGTCGACAGGCTGACACTGAAGCTTTCTTT; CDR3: CASSRQADTEAFF
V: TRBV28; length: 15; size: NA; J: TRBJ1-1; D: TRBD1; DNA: TGTGCCAGCAGTTGGTATCGGACAGGAAACACTGAAGCTTTCTTT; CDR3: CASSWYRTGNTEAFF
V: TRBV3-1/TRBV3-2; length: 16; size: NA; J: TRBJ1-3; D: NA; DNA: TGTGCCAGCAGCCTAGCACAGGGCAGGGATGGAAACACCATATATTTT; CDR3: CASSLAQGRDGNTIYF
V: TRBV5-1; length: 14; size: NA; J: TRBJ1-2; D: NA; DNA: TGCGCCAGCAGCTTGGGTCCGGGGAACTATGGCTACACCTTC; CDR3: CASSLGPGNYGYTF
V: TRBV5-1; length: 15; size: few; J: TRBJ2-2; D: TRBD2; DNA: TGCGCCAGCAGCTTCGCGGGAGGAGACACCGGGGAGCTGTTTTTT; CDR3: CASSFAGGDTGELFF
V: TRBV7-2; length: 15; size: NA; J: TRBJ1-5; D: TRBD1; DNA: TGTGCCAGCAGCTTCCTCCACAGGGGGGATCAGCCCCAGCATTTT; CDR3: CASSFLHRGDQPQHF
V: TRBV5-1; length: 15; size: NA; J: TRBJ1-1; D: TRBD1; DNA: TGCGCCAGCAGCTCAGCCGGGACAGTGAACACTGAAGCTTTCTTT; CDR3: CASSSAGTVNTEAFF
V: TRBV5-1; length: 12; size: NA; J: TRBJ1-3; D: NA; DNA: TGCGCCAGCAGCGACTCTGGAAACACCATATATTTT; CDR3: CASSDSGNTIYF
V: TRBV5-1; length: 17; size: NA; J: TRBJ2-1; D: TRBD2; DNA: TGCGCCAGCAGTCCGACTAGCGGGAAAGTAGCTGGCAATGAGCAGTTCTTC; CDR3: CASSPTSGKVAGNEQFF
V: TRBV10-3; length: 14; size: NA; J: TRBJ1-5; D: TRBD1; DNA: TGTGCCATCAGTGGACAGGGGCAAAATCAGCCCCAGCATTTT; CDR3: CAISGQGQNQPQHF
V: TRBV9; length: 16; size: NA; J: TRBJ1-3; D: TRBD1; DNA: TGTGCCAGCAGCGTAGGGACAGGAGGAGGAGGAAACACCATATATTTT; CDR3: CASSVGTGGGGNTIYF
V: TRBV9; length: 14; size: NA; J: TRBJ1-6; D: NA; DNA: TGTGCCAGCAGCGACCGGGCCGCGGGATCACCCCTCCACTTT; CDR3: CASSDRAAGSPLHF
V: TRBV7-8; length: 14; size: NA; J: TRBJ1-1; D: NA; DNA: TGTGCCAGCAGCTTAGTTTCAGGGAGCACTGAAGCTTTCTTT; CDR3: CASSLVSGSTEAFF
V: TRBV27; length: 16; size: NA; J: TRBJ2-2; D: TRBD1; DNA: TGTGCCAGCAGCTCCGGGACAGGGAAGGGCACCGGGGAGCTGTTTTTT; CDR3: CASSSGTGKGTGELFF
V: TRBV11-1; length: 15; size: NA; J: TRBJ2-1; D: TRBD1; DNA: TGTGCCAGCAGCTTAGATAGGACAGGGTTCAGTGAGCAGTTCTTC; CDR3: CASSLDRTGFSEQFF
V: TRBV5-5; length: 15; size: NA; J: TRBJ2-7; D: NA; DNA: TGTGCCAGCAGCTTGGGTACAGGTCCCGTTTACGAGCAGTACTTC; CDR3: CASSLGTGPVYEQYF
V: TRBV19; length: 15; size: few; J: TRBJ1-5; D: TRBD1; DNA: TGTGCCAGTAAAAGGGACAGGGCCAAGAATCAGCCCCAGCATTTT; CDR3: CASKRDRAKNQPQHF
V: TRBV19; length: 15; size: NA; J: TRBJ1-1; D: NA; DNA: TGTGCCAGTAGTATAGGCGAGGCATTGAACACTGAAGCTTTCTTT; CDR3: CASSIGEALNTEAFF
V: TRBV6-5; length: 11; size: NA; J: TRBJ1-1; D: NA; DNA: TGTGCCAGCCGGTTAAACACTGAAGCTTTCTTT; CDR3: CASRLNTEAFF
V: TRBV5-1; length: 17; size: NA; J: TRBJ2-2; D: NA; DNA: TGCGCCAGCAGCTACACTCCTAGCGCCTCCCGCACCGGGGAGCTGTTTTTT; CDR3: CASSYTPSASRTGELFF
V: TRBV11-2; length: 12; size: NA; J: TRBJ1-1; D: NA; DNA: TGTGCCAGCAGCTTAGATGGGATTCAAGCTTTCTTT; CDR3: CASSLDGIQAFF
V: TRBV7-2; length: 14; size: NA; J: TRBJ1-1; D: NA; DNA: TGTGCCAGCAGCTCGACGCCGGGGCACACTGAAGCTTTCTTT; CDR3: CASSSTPGHTEAFF
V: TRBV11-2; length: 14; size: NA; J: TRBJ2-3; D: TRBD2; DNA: TGTGCCAGCAGCATAGCGGGGGTCACAGATACGCAGTATTTT; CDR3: CASSIAGVTDTQYF
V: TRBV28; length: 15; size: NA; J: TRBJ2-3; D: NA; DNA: TGTGCCAGCGGCGGAGGATCAACTAGCACAGATACGCAGTATTTT; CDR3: CASGGGSTSTDTQYF
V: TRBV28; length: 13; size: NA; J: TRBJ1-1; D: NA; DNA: TGTGCCAGCAGTCCTCCAGGGAGGGCTGAAGCTTTCTTT; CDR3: CASSPPGRAEAFF
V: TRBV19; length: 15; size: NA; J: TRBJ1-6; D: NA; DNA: TGTGCCAGTAGTCCTTGGGACCAACGGGCTTCACCCCTCCACTTT; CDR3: CASSPWDQRASPLHF
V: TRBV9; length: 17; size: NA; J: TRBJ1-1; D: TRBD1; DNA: TGTGCCAGCAGCGGAGCCCTCCCGGGACAGGGAAACACTGAAGCTTTCTTT; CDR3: CASSGALPGQGNTEAFF
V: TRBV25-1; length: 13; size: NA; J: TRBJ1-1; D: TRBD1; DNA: TGTGCCAGCACCCAAGGGAGGGGGCGGAAAGCTTTCTTT; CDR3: CASTQGRGRKAFF
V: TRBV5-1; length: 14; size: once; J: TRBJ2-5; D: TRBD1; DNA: TGCGCCAGCAGCCCACAGACAGGGTGGGAGACCCAGTACTTC; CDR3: CASSPQTGWETQYF
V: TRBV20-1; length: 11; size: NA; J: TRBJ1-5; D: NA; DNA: TGCAGTGCTCCACTCGCTGGGCCCCAGCATTTT; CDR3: CSAPLAGPQHF
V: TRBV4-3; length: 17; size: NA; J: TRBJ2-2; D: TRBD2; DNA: TGCGCCAGCAGCCAAGGTGTAGCGGGGGGGCACACCGGGGAGCTGTTTTTT; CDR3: CASSQGVAGGHTGELFF
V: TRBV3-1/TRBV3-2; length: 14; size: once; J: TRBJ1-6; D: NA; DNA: TGTGCCAGCAGCCTAAGACAGGAGTATTTACCCCTCCACTTT; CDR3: CASSLRQEYLPLHF
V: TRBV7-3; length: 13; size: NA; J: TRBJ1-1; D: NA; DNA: TGTGCCAGCAGCCCACAGGGTTTCACTGAAGCTTTCTTT; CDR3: CASSPQGFTEAFF
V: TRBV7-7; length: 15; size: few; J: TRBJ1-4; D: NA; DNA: TGTGCTAGCAGCTTAGCGCTGGGCCAGGGTGAAAAACTGTTTTTT; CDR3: CASSLALGQGEKLFF
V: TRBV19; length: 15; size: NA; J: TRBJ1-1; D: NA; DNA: TGTGCCAGTAGTATACAGGGACGGGCGAGCACTGAAGCTTTCTTT; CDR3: CASSIQGRASTEAFF
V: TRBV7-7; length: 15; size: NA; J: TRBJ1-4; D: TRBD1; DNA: TGTGCCAGCAGCAGGGGGACAGGGACGTATGAAAAACTGTTTTTT; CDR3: CASSRGTGTYEKLFF
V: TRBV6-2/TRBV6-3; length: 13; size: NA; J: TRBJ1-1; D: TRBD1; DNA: TGTGCCAGCAGTCAGGGGGTGAACACTGAAGCTTTCTTT; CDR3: CASSQGVNTEAFF
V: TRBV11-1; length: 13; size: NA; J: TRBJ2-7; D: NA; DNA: TGTGCCAGCAGCTTAGGAAGGGACTACGAGCAGTACTTC; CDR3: CASSLGRDYEQYF
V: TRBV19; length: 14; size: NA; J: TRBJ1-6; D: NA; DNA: TGTGCCAGTAGTGAGGGGACCCGGAGGTCACCCCTCCACTTT; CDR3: CASSEGTRRSPLHF
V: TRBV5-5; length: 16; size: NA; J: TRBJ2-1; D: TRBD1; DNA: TGTGCCAGCAGTTTAGGGGGCGCTGGGGCCTACAATGAGCAGTTCTTC; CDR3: CASSLGGAGAYNEQFF
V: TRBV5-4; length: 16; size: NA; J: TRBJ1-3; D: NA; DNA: TGTGCCAGCAGCACCGGGCCCTTGGGCTCTGGAAACACCATATATTTT; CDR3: CASSTGPLGSGNTIYF
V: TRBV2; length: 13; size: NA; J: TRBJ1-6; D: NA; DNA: TGTGCCAGCAGGGCCTCCTATAATTCACCCCTCCACTTT; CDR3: CASRASYNSPLHF
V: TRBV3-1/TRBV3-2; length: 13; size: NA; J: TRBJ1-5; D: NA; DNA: TGTGCCAGCAGCCCCGGCTCGGGCCAGCCCCAGCATTTT; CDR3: CASSPGSGQPQHF
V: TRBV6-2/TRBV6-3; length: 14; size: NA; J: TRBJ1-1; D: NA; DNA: TGTGCCAGCAGTTACCGACACCAGAACACTGAAGCTTTCTTT; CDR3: CASSYRHQNTEAFF
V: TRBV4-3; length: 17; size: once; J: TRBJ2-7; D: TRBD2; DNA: TGCGCCAGCAGCCAAGCGCGACCGGGACTAGCGGGACACGAGCAGTACTTC; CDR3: CASSQARPGLAGHEQYF
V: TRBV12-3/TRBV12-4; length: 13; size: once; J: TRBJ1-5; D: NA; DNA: TGTGCCAGCAGTTTATCGCCAAAACAGCCCCAGCATTTT; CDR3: CASSLSPKQPQHF
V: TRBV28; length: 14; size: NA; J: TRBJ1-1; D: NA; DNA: TGTGCCAGCAGTTTATTACAGCTGAACACTGAAGCTTTCTTT; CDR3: CASSLLQLNTEAFF
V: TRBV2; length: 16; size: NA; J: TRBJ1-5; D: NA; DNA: TGTGCCAGCAGTGTACCGAGGGATTATAGCAATCAGCCCCAGCATTTT; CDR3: CASSVPRDYSNQPQHF
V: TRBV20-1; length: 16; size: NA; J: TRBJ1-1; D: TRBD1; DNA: TGCAGTGCTAGTCTGAGCGGACAGGGGATGAACACTGAAGCTTTCTTT; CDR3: CSASLSGQGMNTEAFF
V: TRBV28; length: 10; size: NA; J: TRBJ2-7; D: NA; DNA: TGTGCCAGCAGTAAAACAGAGCAGTACTTC; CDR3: CASSKTEQYF
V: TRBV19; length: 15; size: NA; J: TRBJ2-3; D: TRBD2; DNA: TGTGCCAGTAGAACGAGTAGCGGGGGGGCAGATACGCAGTATTTT; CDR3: CASRTSSGGADTQYF
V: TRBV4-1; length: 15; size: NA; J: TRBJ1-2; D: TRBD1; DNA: TGCGCCAGCGGTGGAGTCGGGACAGTTGCTGATGGCTACACCTTC; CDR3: CASGGVGTVADGYTF
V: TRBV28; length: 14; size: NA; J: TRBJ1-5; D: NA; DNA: TGTGCCAGCAGTTTTCGGGTGAACAATCAGCCCCAGCATTTT; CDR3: CASSFRVNNQPQHF
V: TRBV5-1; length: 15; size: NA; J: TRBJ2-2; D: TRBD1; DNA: TGCGCCAGCAGCTTGGCCGAGGGGGCGGCCGGGGAGCTGTTTTTT; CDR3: CASSLAEGAAGELFF